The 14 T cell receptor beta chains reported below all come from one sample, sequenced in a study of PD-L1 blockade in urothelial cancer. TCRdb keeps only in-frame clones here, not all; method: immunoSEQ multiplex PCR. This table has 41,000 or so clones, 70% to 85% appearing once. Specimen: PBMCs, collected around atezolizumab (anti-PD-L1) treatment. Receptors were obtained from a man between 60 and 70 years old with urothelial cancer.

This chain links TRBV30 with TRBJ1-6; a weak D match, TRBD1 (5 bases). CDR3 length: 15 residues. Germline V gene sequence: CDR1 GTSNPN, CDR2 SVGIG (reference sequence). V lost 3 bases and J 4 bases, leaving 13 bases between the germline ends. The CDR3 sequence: CAWRQDSFYNSPLHF. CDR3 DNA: TGTGCCTGGAGACAAGACAGTTTTTATAATTCACCCCTCCACTTT.

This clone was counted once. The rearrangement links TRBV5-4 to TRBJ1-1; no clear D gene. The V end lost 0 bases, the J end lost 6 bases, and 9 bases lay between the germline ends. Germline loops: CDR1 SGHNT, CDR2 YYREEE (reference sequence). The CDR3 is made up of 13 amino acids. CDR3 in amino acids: CASSLALGAEAFF. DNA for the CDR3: TGTGCCAGCAGCTTGGCGTTGGGAGCTGAAGCTTTCTTT.

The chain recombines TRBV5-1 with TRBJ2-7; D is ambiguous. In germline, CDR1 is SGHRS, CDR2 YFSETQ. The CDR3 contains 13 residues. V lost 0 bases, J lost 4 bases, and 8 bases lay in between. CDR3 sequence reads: CASSLDSQYEQYF. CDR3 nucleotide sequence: TGCGCCAGCAGCTTGGATTCGCAGTACGAGCAGTACTTC.

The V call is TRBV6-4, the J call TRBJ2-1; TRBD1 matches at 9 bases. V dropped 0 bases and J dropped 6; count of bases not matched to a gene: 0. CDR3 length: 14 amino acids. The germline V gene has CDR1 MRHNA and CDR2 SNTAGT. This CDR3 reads CASSDSTGGNEQFF. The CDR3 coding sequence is TGTGCCAGCAGTGACTCGACAGGGGGCAATGAGCAGTTCTTC.

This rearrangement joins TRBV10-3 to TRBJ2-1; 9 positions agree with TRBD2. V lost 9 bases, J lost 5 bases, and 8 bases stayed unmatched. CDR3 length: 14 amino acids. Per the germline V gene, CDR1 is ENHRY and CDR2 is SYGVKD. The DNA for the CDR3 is TGTGCCATTTCCCCTAGCGGGGAGGACAATGAGCAGTTCTTC. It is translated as CAISPSGEDNEQFF.

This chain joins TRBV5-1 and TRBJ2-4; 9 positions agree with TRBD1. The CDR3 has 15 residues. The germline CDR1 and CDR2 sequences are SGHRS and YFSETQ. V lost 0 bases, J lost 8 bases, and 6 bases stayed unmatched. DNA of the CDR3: TGCGCCAGCAGCTTGGGACAGGGGGGCTTAGACATTCAGTACTTC. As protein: CASSLGQGGLDIQYF.

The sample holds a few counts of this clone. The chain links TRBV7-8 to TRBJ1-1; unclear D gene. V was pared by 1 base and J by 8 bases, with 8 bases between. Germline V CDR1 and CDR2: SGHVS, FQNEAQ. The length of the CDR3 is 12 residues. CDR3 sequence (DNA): TGTGCCAGCAGCTTAGGAGGTTTCGAAGCTTTCTTT. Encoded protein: CASSLGGFEAFF.

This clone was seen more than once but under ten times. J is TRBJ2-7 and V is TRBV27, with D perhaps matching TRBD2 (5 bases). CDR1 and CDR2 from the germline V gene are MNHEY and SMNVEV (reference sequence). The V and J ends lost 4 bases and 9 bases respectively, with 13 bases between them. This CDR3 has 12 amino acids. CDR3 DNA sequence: TGTGCCAGCAGTTCAGGATTCGGAGGGCAGTACTTC. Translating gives CASSSGFGGQYF.

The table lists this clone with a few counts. CDR3 DNA: TGTGCCAGCAGCCAAGGACAGGCGAACACCGGGGAGCTGTTTTTT. As protein: CASSQGQANTGELFF. The chain is built from TRBV6-4 and TRBJ2-2, with TRBD1 identical over 7 bases. Germline assignment: CDR1 MRHNA and CDR2 SNTAGT. V trimming: 6 bases; J trimming: 0 bases; junction bases outside the gene matches: 4. This CDR3 spans 15 amino acids.

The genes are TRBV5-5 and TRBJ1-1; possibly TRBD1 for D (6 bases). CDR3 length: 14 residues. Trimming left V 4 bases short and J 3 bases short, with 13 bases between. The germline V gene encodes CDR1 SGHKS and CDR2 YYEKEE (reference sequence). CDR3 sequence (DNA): TGTGCCAGCAGCATACAGGGTTCAGACACTGAAGCTTTCTTT. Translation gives CASSIQGSDTEAFF.

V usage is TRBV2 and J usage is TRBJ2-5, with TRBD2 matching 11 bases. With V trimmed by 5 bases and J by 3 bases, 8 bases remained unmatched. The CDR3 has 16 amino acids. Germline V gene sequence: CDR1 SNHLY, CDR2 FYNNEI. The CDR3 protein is CASSPVGTSGKETQYF. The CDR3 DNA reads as TGTGCCAGCAGTCCCGTCGGGACTAGCGGTAAAGAGACCCAGTACTTC.

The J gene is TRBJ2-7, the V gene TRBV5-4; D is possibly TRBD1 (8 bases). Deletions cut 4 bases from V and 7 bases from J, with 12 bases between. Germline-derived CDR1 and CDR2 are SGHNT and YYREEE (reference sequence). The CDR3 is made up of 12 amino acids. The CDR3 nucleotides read TGTGCCAGCAGCATACAGGGGGGGGAGCAGTACTTC. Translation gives CASSIQGGEQYF. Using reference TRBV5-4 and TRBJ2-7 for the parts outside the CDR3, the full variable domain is ETGVTQSPTHLIKTRGQQVTLRCSSQSGHNTVSWYQQALGQGPQFIFQYYREEENGRGNFPPRFSGLQFPNYSSELNVNALELDDSALYLCASSIQGGEQYFGPGTRLTVT.

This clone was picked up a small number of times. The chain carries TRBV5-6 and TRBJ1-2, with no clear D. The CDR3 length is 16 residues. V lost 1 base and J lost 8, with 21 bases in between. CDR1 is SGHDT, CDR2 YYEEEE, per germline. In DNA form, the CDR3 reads TGTGCCAGCAGCTTGTGGGGAGTGGATACTTCTTGGGGCTACACCTTC. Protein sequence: CASSLWGVDTSWGYTF.

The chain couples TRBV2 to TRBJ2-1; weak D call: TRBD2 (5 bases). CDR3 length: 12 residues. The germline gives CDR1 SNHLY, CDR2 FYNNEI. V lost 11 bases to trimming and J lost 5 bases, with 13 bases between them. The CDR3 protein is CAQVDSDNEQFF. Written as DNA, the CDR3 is TGTGCCCAGGTGGATAGCGACAATGAGCAGTTCTTC.